This T cell receptor beta chain was sequenced for a study of cytomegalovirus exposure and HLA in healthy donors. Study conclusions and caveats: The only immune exposure information that was available was CMV serostatus. Later work associated roughly 15,000 TCR beta sequences with HLA alleles at 0.05 false discovery rate.

In the case of this clone: The antigen is undetermined.

Amplification used 60 Vbeta primers and 13 Jbeta primers. In the source study's methods: Later reanalysis found 60 million to 90 million unique TCR beta chains, some 10 million of them shared. Sequencing was performed with immunoSEQ multiplex PCR; in TCRdb, only in-frame clones are kept and a portion is missing. The DNA was the basis for D and trimming; V, J and clone size are from that table. The table has 90,000 to 150,000 clones, 15% to 19% seen once. This CDR3 contains 15 residues. Germline CDR1 and CDR2: KGHSH and LQKENI. V trimming: 3 bases; J trimming: 2 bases; junction bases outside the gene matches: 5.

The origin of this receptor is a woman under 30 in good health and CMV-seronegative. Sequenced: PBMCs. The V gene is TRBV18, the J gene TRBJ2-7; 9 positions match TRBD2. CDR3 sequence: CASSPEAGGPYEQYF. In DNA form, the CDR3 reads TGTGCCAGCTCACCCGAGGCGGGAGGGCCCTACGAGCAGTACTTC. Full variable domain (rest looked up from reference TRBV18 and TRBJ2-7): NAGVMQNPRHLVRRRGQEARLRCSPMKGHSHVYWYRQLPEEGLKFMVYLQKENIIDESGMPKERFSAEFPKEGPSILRIQQVVRGDSAAYFCASSPEAGGPYEQYFGPGTRLTVT.